Below are 23 T cell receptor beta chains sequenced from a single sample in a study of cytomegalovirus exposure and HLA in healthy donors. PCR primers comprised 60 Vbeta and 13 Jbeta primers. Sequencing was performed with immunoSEQ multiplex PCR; in TCRdb, only in-frame clones are kept and a portion is missing. The table includes 95,000 to 110,000 clones, roughly 80% detected once. The sample was PBMCs. These receptors originate from a man aged 50-60 years in good health and CMV-seropositive.

This chain's CDR3 is CARAVRMGDTQYF. In nucleotides, the CDR3 is TGTGCCAGAGCTGTGAGGATGGGAGATACGCAGTATTTT. This chain links TRBV6-5 with TRBJ2-3; no definite D call. V shed 9 bases and J shed 5 bases, with 15 bases lying between them. CDR1 is MNHEY and CDR2 is SVGAGI in the germline V gene. CDR3 length: 13 residues.

V gene TRBV4-2 combines with J gene TRBJ2-2; TRBD1 matches 9 bases. This CDR3 spans 16 amino acids. The V gene end was trimmed by 0 bases and the J gene end by 7 bases; junction bases not matched to a gene: 6. Germline V gene data show CDR1 as LGHNA and CDR2 as YNFKEQ. CDR3 loop: CASSQEYRGRFGELFF. The DNA of the CDR3 is TGTGCCAGCAGCCAAGAATACAGGGGGCGTTTCGGGGAGCTGTTTTTT.

J is TRBJ1-3 and V is TRBV25-1; D is ambiguous. V was pared by 3 bases and J by 4 bases, with 10 bases between. The CDR3 is made up of 14 amino acids. CDR1 and CDR2 from the germline V gene are MGHDK and SYGVNS. CDR3: CASSETPDGNTIYF. Here the CDR3 DNA reads TGTGCCAGCAGTGAGACTCCTGACGGAAACACCATATATTTT.

The chain uses TRBV15 and TRBJ2-1, with TRBD2 matching over 14 bases. Germline V gene lookup returns CDR1 LNHNV and CDR2 YYDKDF (reference sequence). The CDR3 loop spans 19 amino acids. After removal of 0 bases from V and 4 bases from J, the junction contained 8 bases not matched to a gene. CDR3 region: CATSRDSTSGRARYNEQFF. For the CDR3, the DNA is TGTGCCACCAGCAGAGATTCGACTAGCGGGAGGGCCAGGTACAATGAGCAGTTCTTC. Full variable domain (outside the CDR3, taken from reference TRBV15 and TRBJ2-1): DAMVIQNPRYQVTQFGKPVTLSCSQTLNHNVMYWYQQKSSQAPKLLFHYYDKDFNNEADTPDNFQSRRPNTSFCFLDIRSPGLGDTAMYLCATSRDSTSGRARYNEQFFGPGTRLTVL.

The chain combines TRBV5-1 with TRBJ2-1, with D maybe TRBD1 (5 bases). The germline V and J ends were trimmed by 4 bases and 3 bases, with 14 bases remaining between them. CDR3 length: 15 residues. Looked up from germline, CDR1 is SGHRS and CDR2 is YFSETQ. The CDR3 region is CASSRTRFDYNEQFF. The CDR3 region has the DNA TGCGCCAGCAGCCGGACAAGGTTTGACTACAATGAGCAGTTCTTC.

The chain combines TRBV30 with TRBJ1-5, with 7 bases aligning to TRBD1. Per germline, CDR1 GTSNPN and CDR2 SVGIG (reference sequence). J lost 1 base, V lost 4 bases, and 4 bases had no gene match. This CDR3 has 14 amino acids. The CDR3 here is CAWIGTESNQPQHF. In DNA form, the CDR3 reads TGTGCCTGGATCGGGACAGAGAGCAATCAGCCCCAGCATTTT.

DNA of the CDR3: TGTGCCAGCAGCGTGGACAACCAAGAGACCCAGTACTTC. Amino acid sequence: CASSVDNQETQYF. The chain carries TRBV5-4 and TRBJ2-5, with D possibly TRBD1 on 5 matching bases. V lost 4 bases, J lost 0 bases, and 7 bases lay in between. Germline V gene sequence: CDR1 SGHNT, CDR2 YYREEE (reference sequence). CDR3 size: 13 residues.

The gene calls are TRBV5-4 and TRBJ2-7, with 7 bases identical to TRBD2. This CDR3 contains 14 residues. In germline, CDR1 is SGHNT, CDR2 YYREEE (reference sequence). The V and J ends lost 3 bases and 5 bases, in that order; junction bases with no gene match: 8. The CDR3 sequence is CASSYPTSPDEQYF. CDR3 in DNA: TGTGCCAGCAGCTACCCGACTAGCCCGGACGAGCAGTACTTC. The variable domain in full, completed from reference TRBV5-4 and TRBJ2-7, reads ETGVTQSPTHLIKTRGQQVTLRCSSQSGHNTVSWYQQALGQGPQFIFQYYREEENGRGNFPPRFSGLQFPNYSSELNVNALELDDSALYLCASSYPTSPDEQYFGPGTRLTVT.

This sequence joins TRBV30 and TRBJ1-3, with no clear D. The CDR3 runs 13 residues. The germline V gene has CDR1 GTSNPN and CDR2 SVGIG (reference sequence). V was shortened by 0 bases and J by 1 base, with 4 bases between the two germline ends. As DNA, the CDR3 is TGTGCCTGGAGTGTCCAGTCTGGAAACACCATATATTTT. The encoded protein is CAWSVQSGNTIYF.

This clone was seen only a few times. The chain couples TRBV5-1 to TRBJ2-6; tentatively, D is TRBD2 (5 bases). With 0 bases removed from V and 0 bases from J, the gap between germline ends came to 19 bases. Germline V gene sequence: CDR1 SGHRS, CDR2 YFSETQ. The CDR3 consists of 20 residues. CDR3 in DNA: TGCGCCAGCAGCTTGGTGGTGGGCTCGAGGGAGCTCTCTGGGGCCAACGTCCTGACTTTC. Translated, it gives CASSLVVGSRELSGANVLTF.

The V and J genes are TRBV7-3 and TRBJ2-3; 7 bases line up with TRBD2. Germline lookup yields CDR1 SGHTA and CDR2 FQGTGA. The CDR3 is made up of 14 amino acids. V lost 1 base to trimming and J lost 5 bases; unmatched junction nucleotides: 3. The CDR3 coding sequence is TGTGCCAGCAGCTTAAGGCGGGAGAGAGATACGCAGTATTTT. It codes for CASSLRRERDTQYF.

This chain links TRBV7-2 with TRBJ2-5; TRBD1 matches 8 bases. CDR1 is SGHTA and CDR2 is FQGNSA in the germline V gene. This CDR3 has 11 residues. Germline trimming cut 7 bases from V and 6 bases from J; bases unmatched to any gene: 1. The CDR3 coding sequence is TGTGCCAGCACAGGGGGCCAGACCCAGTACTTC. Its protein product is CASTGGQTQYF.

The CDR3 sequence: CASSQGQGVNEQYF. CDR3 DNA sequence: TGTGCCAGCAGCCAAGGGCAGGGGGTAAACGAGCAGTACTTC. The chain uses TRBV4-2 and TRBJ2-7; 7 bases line up with TRBD1. CDR1 LGHNA and CDR2 YNFKEQ come from the germline V gene. This CDR3 contains 14 residues. V dropped 1 base and J dropped 5; count of bases not matched to a gene: 5.

V is TRBV4-2 and J is TRBJ2-1; no firm D call. Trimming shortened V by 0 bases and J by 6 bases, and 9 bases separated the two germline ends. Germline-derived CDR1 and CDR2 are LGHNA and YNFKEQ. The CDR3 runs 14 residues. The CDR3 bases are TGTGCCAGCAGCCAAGATGAGGTCATCAATGAGCAGTTCTTC. Translated: CASSQDEVINEQFF.

This clone has just a few counts. This chain links TRBV10-2 with TRBJ1-3; possible D gene TRBD1, 5 bases. Trimming pared 2 bases from V and 1 base from J, leaving 9 bases between. CDR1 is WSHSY, CDR2 SAAADI, per germline. The CDR3 has 15 amino acids. CDR3 nucleotides: TGCGCCAGCAGTGAGGACAGTACATCTGGAAACACCATATATTTT. This sequence encodes CASSEDSTSGNTIYF.

The rearrangement uses TRBV9 and TRBJ2-5; D perhaps matches TRBD2 (6 bases). V lost 0 bases and J lost 1, with 16 bases in between. Germline V gene sequence: CDR1 SGDLS, CDR2 YYNGEE. The CDR3 is 17 residues long. The chain's CDR3 is CASSVGQEGWFQETQYF. The CDR3 DNA follows: TGTGCCAGCAGCGTAGGCCAGGAGGGATGGTTCCAAGAGACCCAGTACTTC.

This clone was counted a few times. The V call is TRBV6-5, the J call TRBJ2-7, with 7 bases matching TRBD1. Trimming at V came to 0 bases and at J to 2 bases, leaving 7 bases not matched to a gene. CDR1 is MNHEY, CDR2 SVGAGI, per germline. The CDR3 sequence is 16 residues long. Written as DNA, the CDR3 is TGTGCCAGCAGTTACTCTTGGACAGGATTAACCTACGAGCAGTACTTC. Protein sequence: CASSYSWTGLTYEQYF.

The rearrangement links TRBV6-6 to TRBJ1-5; TRBD1 agrees at 8 bases. The germline V gene has CDR1 MNHNY and CDR2 SVGAGI (reference sequence). This CDR3 has 14 residues. Losses at the gene ends were 6 bases for V and 3 bases for J; bases not matched to a gene: 4. CDR3 DNA sequence: TGTGCCAGCAGATACCAGGGGGCCAATCAGCCCCAGCATTTT. Encoded protein: CASRYQGANQPQHF.

This chain connects TRBV11-2 to TRBJ2-3; D call uncertain. The CDR3 is made up of 14 amino acids. From germline, CDR1 is SGHAT and CDR2 FQNNGV. V shed 1 base and J shed 6 bases, with 11 bases lying between them. The CDR3 DNA is TGTGCCAGCAGCTTAGCGCCTATAGTGGATACGCAGTATTTT. This encodes CASSLAPIVDTQYF.

This chain links TRBV2 with TRBJ2-5; 11 nucleotides match TRBD2. Per the germline V gene, CDR1 is SNHLY and CDR2 is FYNNEI. The V gene end was trimmed by 7 bases and the J gene end by 0 bases; junction bases not matched to a gene: 7. The CDR3 length is 16 residues. This CDR3 reads CASNIAGGPNQETQYF. DNA for the CDR3: TGTGCCAGCAATATAGCGGGAGGGCCAAACCAAGAGACCCAGTACTTC. The full variable domain, with the rest looked up from reference TRBV2 and TRBJ2-5, is EPEVTQTPSHQVTQMGQEVILRCVPISNHLYFYWYRQILGQKVEFLVSFYNNEISEKSEIFDDQFSVERPDGSNFTLKIRSTKLEDSAMYFCASNIAGGPNQETQYFGPGTRLLVL.

This clone was counted a single time. The chain is built from TRBV19 and TRBJ2-1; D gene unclear. CDR1 is LNHDA and CDR2 is SQIVND in the germline V gene (reference sequence). Trimming shortened V by 3 bases and J by 5 bases, and 8 bases separated the two germline ends. The CDR3 totals 13 residues. The CDR3 loop reads CASSIGNNNEQFF. For the CDR3, the DNA is TGTGCCAGTAGTATTGGTAACAACAATGAGCAGTTCTTC. Complete variable domain (other parts from reference TRBV19 and TRBJ2-1): DGGITQSPKYLFRKEGQNVTLSCEQNLNHDAMYWYRQDPGQGLRLIYYSQIVNDFQKGDIAEGYSVSREKKESFPLTVTSAQKNPTAFYLCASSIGNNNEQFFGPGTRLTVL.

This clone has just a few counts. The chain is built from TRBV6-5 and TRBJ2-7; 8 bases fit TRBD1. The CDR3 totals 13 residues. The V gene end was trimmed by 5 bases and the J gene end by 7 bases; junction bases not matched to a gene: 7. The germline V gene encodes CDR1 MNHEY and CDR2 SVGAGI. The CDR3 loop reads CASSADRGREQYF. The CDR3 nucleotides read TGTGCCAGCAGTGCCGACAGGGGAAGGGAGCAGTACTTC.

The CDR3 DNA sequence: TGTGCCAGCAGCTTGGTAGCAGCCAGTACCTACAATGAGCAGTTCTTC. The encoded protein is CASSLVAASTYNEQFF. The chain joins TRBV5-8 to TRBJ2-1, with unresolved D. The germline V gene has CDR1 SGHTS and CDR2 YDEGEE. The CDR3 totals 16 residues. Trimming stripped 0 bases from V and 2 bases from J, with 12 bases between.